Reported below is one T cell receptor (beta chain). Its matching antigen is unknown. The thymus was resected at corrective cardiac surgery. This entry comes from a study of human thymus T cells. General study findings and limits: V and J gene usage appeared biased in thymic and blood repertoires. Related research reported highly overlapping thymic repertoires among unrelated individuals.

Germline CDR1 is LGHNT and CDR2 is FRNRAP. CDR3 length: 16 amino acids. V lost 5 bases, J lost 0 bases, and 16 bases lay in between. Sequencing used immunoSEQ multiplex PCR; TCRdb keeps in-frame clones, though not all of them. The repertoire consists of approximately 70,000 clones, with 85% to 95% occurring once and the leading ten covering 0.034%. The V call is TRBV12-5, the J call TRBJ1-1; D remains unclear. The receptor's source is a girl less than two years old with a congenital heart defect but otherwise immunologically healthy. Sequenced: thymus tissue. The CDR3 protein is CASGPTHPGVNTEAFF. DNA of the CDR3: TGTGCTAGTGGTCCAACTCACCCTGGGGTGAACACTGAAGCTTTCTTT.